Listed below are T cell receptor beta chains from one sample, sequenced in a study of T cell responses to AZD1222 COVID-19 vaccine. The repertoire was sequenced with immunoSEQ multiplex PCR; TCRdb's copy has only in-frame clones and lacks some. This table has 70,000 to 95,000 clones, approximately 91% appearing once. Sequenced material: peripheral blood, taken 28 days after the second AZD1222 dose. The receptor set was obtained from an adult who received the AZD1222 COVID-19 vaccine. Both conserved end residues are part of each CDR3. D genes are given only for firm matches. The size field is filled for only some rows; it gives once, few, many or a size class.

V gene	J gene	D gene	clone size	CDR3 DNA	CDR3 protein
TRBV7-7	TRBJ2-5	.	.	TGTGCCAGCAGCTTAGTGGGGCAAGAGACCCAGTACTTC	CASSLVGQETQYF
TRBV15	TRBJ2-4	TRBD1	.	TGTGCCACCAGCAGAGGGAAGGACAGGGGGCTTAACATTCAGTACTTC	CATSRGKDRGLNIQYF
TRBV18	TRBJ1-5	.	once	TGTGCCAGCTCACCATGGGGTTTCGGACAGCCCCAGCATTTT	CASSPWGFGQPQHF
TRBV6-5	TRBJ1-2	TRBD1	once	TGTGCCAGCAGTTACTCCCAGTCGGGACAGACCTATGGCTACACCTTC	CASSYSQSGQTYGYTF
TRBV9	TRBJ1-4	.	.	TGTGCCAGCAGCGTGGACGGTGGGGCCCACGAAAAACTGTTTTTT	CASSVDGGAHEKLFF
TRBV4-1	TRBJ2-2	TRBD2	.	TGCGCCAGCAGCCAAATACCGGGACTAGCGGGGGGGAACGGGGAGCTGTTTTTT	CASSQIPGLAGGNGELFF
TRBV19	TRBJ1-6	TRBD1	few	TGTGCCAGTAGTCCCAGAGGGACAGGGACCTCTGAGGCCCTCCACTTT	CASSPRGTGTSEALHF
TRBV2	TRBJ1-6	.	.	TGTGCCAGTCGGGACACCCAAGGGGCCCTCCACTTT	CASRDTQGALHF
TRBV4-1	TRBJ2-1	.	few	TGCGCCAGCAGCCGTGCCTCCAATGAGCAGTTCTTC	CASSRASNEQFF
TRBV3-1/TRBV3-2	TRBJ2-7	TRBD2	.	TGTGCCAGCAGCCAGGTTACTAGCGGTAACTCCTACGAGCAGTACTTC	CASSQVTSGNSYEQYF
TRBV5-1	TRBJ2-2	TRBD1	.	TGCGCCAGCAGCCGGGACAGGGAAACCGGGGAGCTGTTTTTT	CASSRDRETGELFF
TRBV29-1	TRBJ2-7	.	.	TGCAGCGTTAAATCAGACGGATCCTACGAGCAGTACTTC	CSVKSDGSYEQYF
TRBV19	TRBJ1-5	.	once	TGTGCCAGTGATGAACGACGGGGGGTGAGCAATCAGCCCCAGCATTTT	CASDERRGVSNQPQHF
TRBV2	TRBJ1-3	.	.	TGTGCCAGCGGCAAGGGGCCTGGAAACACCATATATTTT	CASGKGPGNTIYF
TRBV19	TRBJ1-5	TRBD1	.	TGTGCCAGTTCAGGGGGCGACTTCAATCAGCCCCAGCATTTT	CASSGGDFNQPQHF
TRBV30	TRBJ1-2	TRBD1	.	TGTGCCTGGACGGCTGGCAGGGGGGTAGAGGGCTACACCTTC	CAWTAGRGVEGYTF
TRBV7-3	TRBJ2-1	.	.	TGTGCCAGCAGTTCTCACCCTAGCAATGAGCAGTTCTTC	CASSSHPSNEQFF
TRBV6-1	TRBJ2-3	.	.	TGTGCCAGCAGTGAAGCTATAGGGTTGACAGATACGCAGTATTTT	CASSEAIGLTDTQYF
TRBV10-3	TRBJ2-3	.	.	TGTGCCATCAGTGATTCCACAGATACGCAGTATTTT	CAISDSTDTQYF
TRBV11-2	TRBJ1-2	TRBD1	.	TGTGCCAGCAGCTCCGGGACAGGGAGTTTTGGCTACACCTTC	CASSSGTGSFGYTF